One sample yielded the 4 T cell receptor beta chains listed below, sequenced in a study of beta chain features in type 1 diabetes. The whole isolated RNA underwent reverse transcription, so sequencing captured expressed TCRB transcripts. The method was immunoSEQ multiplex PCR; TCRdb's version includes in-frame clones alone and lacks a portion of them. The sample carries roughly 400,000 clones, 9.5% to 10% recorded once. No antigens are known for them. General study points: Across all four CD4+ subsets, people with type 1 diabetes showed modestly shorter TCRB CDR3s.

The source material was central memory CD4+ T cells from blood. These receptors were collected from a man aged 30 to 39 with type 1 diabetes.

Only a few counts were recorded for this clone. The rearrangement uses TRBV7-3 and TRBJ2-6; TRBD1 matches at 9 bases. This CDR3 region has 18 residues. Germline V lookup: CDR1 SGHTA, CDR2 FQGTGA. The V segment lost 3 bases and the J segment 0 bases; nucleotides outside the gene matches: 6. DNA for the CDR3: TGTGCCAGCAGCTTCGAGGGACAGGGTATCTCTGGGGCCAACGTCCTGACTTTC. It specifies CASSFEGQGISGANVLTF.

About this clone: A read error may be the cause here, since a much bigger clone is one base away. CDR3 amino acids: CASSLGNTGELFF. In DNA, the CDR3 is TGTGCCAGCAGCCTAGGGAACACCGGGGAGCTGTTTTTT. This chain links TRBV9 with TRBJ2-2, with D hard to call. The CDR3 runs to 13 residues. V was pared by 4 bases and J by 1 base, with 5 bases between. Germline V CDR1 and CDR2: SGDLS, YYNGEE.

This clone was counted between two and nine times. The chain joins TRBV28 to TRBJ1-4, with 10 bases aligning to TRBD1. The germline gives CDR1 MDHEN, CDR2 SYDVKM. With V trimmed by 6 bases and J by 8 bases, 12 bases remained unmatched. The CDR3 length is 16 residues. The CDR3 here is CASSISSGTGEEKLFF. CDR3 in DNA: TGTGCCAGCAGCATATCGTCCGGGACAGGGGAAGAAAAACTGTTTTTT.

In DNA form, the CDR3 reads TGTGCCAGCAGTTACCCGGGCCAAGAGACCCAGTACTTC. It specifies CASSYPGQETQYF. The V call is TRBV6-5, the J call TRBJ2-5; D is unclear. In germline, CDR1 is MNHEY, CDR2 SVGAGI. The CDR3 has 13 residues. V lost 2 bases and J lost 1, with 5 bases in between.